Each of the 4 T cell receptor beta chains below was sequenced from the same sample in a study of stem cell transplantation in POMP-related autoinflammatory disease. Generated by immunoSEQ multiplex PCR, the TCRdb table keeps only in-frame clones and is missing some. The data show about 1,100 clones, about 70% seen once. What was sequenced was CD8+ T cells from PBMCs. The receptors originated from a human donor in good health.

CDR3 sequence: CASTAGGFTDTQYF. DNA of the CDR3: TGTGCCAGTACAGCGGGAGGGTTCACAGATACGCAGTATTTT. This chain uses TRBV19 with TRBJ2-3, with 10 bases identical to TRBD2. There are 14 residues in the CDR3. V was clipped by 7 bases and J by 2 bases; unmatched bases: 3. Germline V lookup: CDR1 LNHDA, CDR2 SQIVND (reference sequence). The complete variable domain, with remaining parts taken from reference TRBV19 and TRBJ2-3, reads DGGITQSPKYLFRKEGQNVTLSCEQNLNHDAMYWYRQDPGQGLRLIYYSQIVNDFQKGDIAEGYSVSREKKESFPLTVTSAQKNPTAFYLCASTAGGFTDTQYFGPGTRLTVL.

This rearrangement joins TRBV7-6 to TRBJ2-1; tentatively, D is TRBD2 (6 bases). The CDR3 is 16 residues long. CDR1 and CDR2 from the germline V gene are SGHVS and FNYEAQ. Trimming removed 0 bases from V and 4 bases from J, with 13 bases in between. The CDR3 nucleotides read TGTGCCAGCAGCTTAGCGCTCTCCCGGGAGTACAATGAGCAGTTCTTC. This translates into CASSLALSREYNEQFF.

The chain links TRBV12-2 to TRBJ2-5; the DNA was not used to check the table's D call, TRBD2. The assigned J gene may be wrong: the sequence end matches TRBJ2-7 better. TRBV12-2 is flagged as a pseudogene. This CDR3 is built from 16 residues. The CDR3 nucleotides are TGTGCAAGTCGCTCCATCCTCTCCCGCGGGAGCGACGAGCAGTACTTC. It codes for CASRSILSRGSDEQYF.

This clone has a single count. The chain combines TRBV15 with TRBJ2-1; TRBD1 aligns across 7 bases. The CDR3 is made up of 16 amino acids. Germline CDR1 is LNHNV and CDR2 is YYDKDF (reference sequence). Unmatched junction bases numbered 7, after V lost 1 base and J lost 4 bases. The DNA for the CDR3 is TGTGCCACCAGCAGAGCTATACAGGGGCCATACAATGAGCAGTTCTTC. Translated, it gives CATSRAIQGPYNEQFF. Supplemented by reference TRBV15 and TRBJ2-1, the full variable domain reads DAMVIQNPRYQVTQFGKPVTLSCSQTLNHNVMYWYQQKSSQAPKLLFHYYDKDFNNEADTPDNFQSRRPNTSFCFLDIRSPGLGDTAMYLCATSRAIQGPYNEQFFGPGTRLTVL.